Included here is one T cell receptor beta chain sequence, with context. This entry is derived from a study of CD8 T cells in Susac syndrome. Sequencing of TCR beta was carried out in blood CD8+ and CD4+ T cells. Reverse transcription of roughly 0.5 to 1 ug RNA was carried out with random hexamers. TCRdb re-called the immunoSEQ multiplex PCR reads with MiXCR, one entry per CDR3 protein. The table includes fewer than 150,000 distinct CDR3 sequences, nearly 95% detected once. The TCR sequence derives from a human donor in good health. Sequenced: CD4+ T cells from PBMCs.

The CDR3 DNA sequence: TGTGCCAGCAAGCGGACCGGGGAGCTGTTTTTT. It translates to CASKRTGELFF. The chain combines TRBV6-1 with TRBJ2-2, with D maybe TRBD2 (5 bases). The CDR3 covers 11 residues. Germline CDR1 and CDR2: MNHNS and SASEGT. V was cut by 7 bases and J by 5 bases, with 5 bases left in between.